These 22 T cell receptor beta chains share one sample of origin, sequenced in a study of blood T cell repertoires in COVID-19. Sequenced by immunoSEQ multiplex PCR; TCRdb stores in-frame clones only, minus some. The sample contains about 62,000 clones, 92% of which appear only once. The sequenced sample was peripheral blood. The receptors originated from a human donor in a cohort sampled during active COVID-19.

This chain joins TRBV20-1 and TRBJ2-3, with D perhaps TRBD2 (6 bases). V was clipped by 3 bases and J by 0 bases, with 19 bases between them. CDR1 DFQATT and CDR2 SNEGSKA come from the germline V gene (reference sequence). There are 17 residues in the CDR3. The CDR3, as DNA: TGCAGTGCTAGTTGGGACGGGCGGGACCGTAGCACAGATACGCAGTATTTT. Translation: CSASWDGRDRSTDTQYF.

V usage is TRBV27 and J usage is TRBJ1-6, with TRBD1 matching over 7 bases. V was clipped by 2 bases and J by 7 bases; unmatched bases: 5. This CDR3 region has 15 residues. CDR1 and CDR2 (germline): MNHEY, SMNVEV (reference sequence). The CDR3 region has the DNA TGTGCCAGCAGTTTACGGGACAGACCAAATTCACCCCTCCACTTT. This encodes CASSLRDRPNSPLHF.

V is TRBV7-2 and J is TRBJ2-5; D ambiguous. Trimming removed 10 bases from V and 5 bases from J, with 17 bases in between. Germline V gene sequence: CDR1 SGHTA, CDR2 FQGNSA. The CDR3 extends over 13 amino acids. The CDR3 region is CATSVVVEETQYF. The CDR3 coding sequence is TGTGCCACCTCGGTCGTGGTTGAGGAGACCCAGTACTTC. The variable domain in full, completed from reference TRBV7-2 and TRBJ2-5, reads GAGVSQSPSNKVTEKGKDVELRCDPISGHTALYWYRQSLGQGLEFLIYFQGNSAPDKSGLPSDRFSAERTGGSVSTLTIQRTQQEDSAVYLCATSVVVEETQYFGPGTRLLVL.

This clone appeared a single time. The rearrangement links TRBV7-9 to TRBJ1-2; possible D gene TRBD1, 6 bases. Per the germline V gene, CDR1 is SEHNR and CDR2 is FQNEAQ (reference sequence). Trimming shortened V by 7 bases and J by 0 bases, and 12 bases separated the two germline ends. The CDR3 has 14 residues. In DNA form, the CDR3 reads TGTGCCAGCACCAGACAGGCAGCTAACTATGGCTACACCTTC. This encodes CASTRQAANYGYTF.

This rearrangement joins TRBV6-1 to TRBJ2-2, with TRBD1 as a possible D gene (5 bases). Germline V lookup: CDR1 MNHNS, CDR2 SASEGT. Trimming stripped 2 bases from V and 1 base from J, with 14 bases between. This CDR3 is built from 17 residues. In nucleotides, the CDR3 is TGTGCCAGCAGTGAACCGGAGACAGATCGGAACACCGGGGAGCTGTTTTTT. Residues: CASSEPETDRNTGELFF.

V usage is TRBV2 and J usage is TRBJ2-3; the match to TRBD2 covers 7 bases. Germline lookup yields CDR1 SNHLY and CDR2 FYNNEI. V lost 1 base to trimming and J lost 2 bases; unmatched junction nucleotides: 6. CDR3 size: 16 residues. The CDR3 DNA reads as TGTGCCAGCAGTGAAGGGAGCGGGGTGAACACAGATACGCAGTATTTT. It translates to CASSEGSGVNTDTQYF.

The chain carries TRBV19 and TRBJ2-1; 12 bases line up with TRBD2. The germline V gene encodes CDR1 LNHDA and CDR2 SQIVND (reference sequence). V trimming: 5 bases; J trimming: 6 bases; junction bases outside the gene matches: 8. CDR3 size: 16 residues. DNA for the CDR3: TGTGCCAGTAGTCTCTCGGGACTAGCGGGCCTCAATGAGCAGTTCTTC. Its protein is CASSLSGLAGLNEQFF.

This chain uses TRBV7-6 with TRBJ2-5; D unclear. The V and J ends lost 1 base and 2 bases respectively, with 11 bases between them. CDR1 is SGHVS, CDR2 FNYEAQ, per germline. The CDR3 covers 15 residues. The CDR3 nucleotides are TGTGCCAGCAGCTTAGACGGCGGTCAACAAGAGACCCAGTACTTC. Residues: CASSLDGGQQETQYF.

The rearrangement links TRBV6-5 to TRBJ2-5; D is possibly TRBD2 (6 bases). The CDR3 spans 15 residues. Per germline, CDR1 MNHEY and CDR2 SVGAGI. The V gene lost 6 bases and the J gene lost 1 base, with 15 bases spanning the gap. The CDR3 region is CASSTEGFPQETQYF. The DNA of the CDR3 is TGTGCCAGCAGCACGGAGGGGTTCCCCCAAGAGACCCAGTACTTC.

The chain links TRBV13 to TRBJ1-2; 7 bases fit TRBD1. Trimming removed 3 bases from V and 6 bases from J; junction bases left unmatched: 10. This CDR3 has 15 amino acids. CDR1 and CDR2 from the germline V gene are PRHDT and FYEKMQ (reference sequence). The CDR3 DNA reads as TGTGCCAGCAGCTTTATTTTTACAGGGGAGAATGGCTACACCTTC. It is translated as CASSFIFTGENGYTF.

The genes are TRBV19 and TRBJ1-2, with 9 bases aligning to TRBD1. The CDR3 is 15 amino acids. V gave up 1 base and J gave up 5 bases; unmatched junction bases: 5. Looked up from germline, CDR1 is LNHDA and CDR2 is SQIVND (reference sequence). Here the CDR3 reads CASSIGTGAVYGYTF. Written as DNA, the CDR3 is TGTGCCAGTAGTATAGGGACAGGGGCAGTATATGGCTACACCTTC.

The chain has TRBV27 and TRBJ2-3, with 7 bases aligning to TRBD2. CDR3 length: 16 residues. Germline V gives CDR1 MNHEY, CDR2 SMNVEV (reference sequence). The V and J ends lost 4 bases and 2 bases, in that order; junction bases with no gene match: 9. CDR3 nucleotides: TGTGCCAGCAGTTCCGGGTGGCTAGCGGACACAGATACGCAGTATTTT. Encoded protein: CASSSGWLADTDTQYF.

The CDR3 protein is CASTSSGQFNEQFF. In nucleotides, the CDR3 is TGTGCCAGCACCTCTTCGGGACAGTTCAATGAGCAGTTCTTC. The V gene is TRBV7-9, the J gene TRBJ2-1, with 7 bases matching TRBD1. V lost 7 bases to trimming and J lost 6 bases; unmatched junction nucleotides: 9. The V gene's germline CDR1 is SEHNR and CDR2 FQNEAQ (reference sequence). The CDR3 contains 14 residues.

The chain recombines TRBV9 with TRBJ1-3; D is unresolved. The CDR3 sequence is 14 residues long. Germline V gene lookup returns CDR1 SGDLS and CDR2 YYNGEE. V was clipped by 3 bases and J by 1 base, with 8 bases between them. The CDR3: CASSEGGSGNTIYF. The CDR3 nucleotides are TGTGCCAGCAGCGAGGGAGGGTCTGGAAACACCATATATTTT.

As regards this clone: One end of the junction varies from germline; a read error may be responsible. V usage is TRBV3-1 (or the pseudogene TRBV3-2) and J usage is TRBJ1-2, with 7 bases fitting TRBD1. Germline CDR1 LGHDT, CDR2 YNNKEL (reference sequence). The CDR3 sequence is 16 residues long. CDR3 protein: CASSQDLEGAKYGYTF. The CDR3 DNA reads TGTGCCAGCAGCCAAGACCTCGAGGGGGCTAAGTATGGCTACACCTTC.

This clone turned up a few times. V is TRBV28 and J is TRBJ1-2; the D is unclear. The CDR3 has 14 amino acids. V dropped 6 bases and J dropped 6 bases, with 17 bases sitting between them. Germline V gene lookup returns CDR1 MDHEN and CDR2 SYDVKM. The CDR3 loop is CASRGTGEANGYTF. As DNA, the CDR3 is TGTGCCAGCAGGGGTACCGGGGAGGCTAATGGCTACACCTTC.

The chain couples TRBV14 to TRBJ2-4, with 11 bases identical to TRBD2. Germline V gene sequence: CDR1 SGHDN, CDR2 FVKESK. The CDR3 is 17 residues long. V trimming: 5 bases; J trimming: 6 bases; junction bases outside the gene matches: 12. The CDR3 spells CASSSISGRESGNIQYF. CDR3 DNA: TGTGCCAGCAGCTCGATTAGCGGGAGGGAGAGTGGAAACATTCAGTACTTC.

Points on this clone: One end of the junction varies from germline; a read error may be responsible. The genes are TRBV5-1 and TRBJ1-2; a possible D gene is TRBD1 (6 bases). The CDR3 loop spans 15 amino acids. Germline CDR1 and CDR2: SGHRS and YFSETQ. In nucleotides, the CDR3 is TGCGCCAGCAGCCCACACCAACAAAACAGGGCCGGTGGCCTCTTC. Translating gives CASSPHQQNRAGGLF. The variable domain in full, completed from reference TRBV5-1 and TRBJ1-2, reads KAGVTQTPRYLIKTRGQQVTLSCSPISGHRSVSWYQQTPGQGLQFLFEYFSETQRNKGNFPGRFSGRQFSNSRSEMNVSTLELGDSALYLCASSPHQQNRAGGLFGSGTRLTVV.

On this clone: Its ends do not fully match the called genes, so a read error is possible. Other DNA sequences in the same sample also yield this CDR3. This chain joins TRBV2 and TRBJ2-3; no clear D gene. CDR3 length: 12 amino acids. The germline V gene has CDR1 SNHLY and CDR2 FYNNEI. The CDR3 DNA reads as TGCGCCAGCAAACTTAACACAGATACGCAGTATTTT. The encoded protein is CASKLNTDTQYF.

In this sample, this clone turned up once. The rearrangement uses TRBV7-9 and TRBJ1-4; D is ambiguous. Germline V gives CDR1 SEHNR, CDR2 FQNEAQ (reference sequence). CDR3 length: 14 residues. Trimming removed 5 bases from V and 3 bases from J, with 10 bases in between. The CDR3 reads CASSLAEANEKLFF. CDR3 in DNA: TGTGCCAGCAGCCTCGCTGAGGCTAATGAAAAACTGTTTTTT. Drawing the rest from reference TRBV7-9 and TRBJ1-4, the complete variable domain is DTGVSQNPRHKITKRGQNVTFRCDPISEHNRLYWYRQTLGQGPEFLTYFQNEAQLEKSRLLSDRFSAERPKGSFSTLEIQRTEQGDSAMYLCASSLAEANEKLFFGSGTQLSVL.

The gene calls are TRBV27 and TRBJ2-7, with D perhaps matching TRBD1 (8 bases). Germline-derived CDR1 and CDR2 are MNHEY and SMNVEV (reference sequence). The CDR3 is made up of 17 amino acids. Trimming cost V 1 base and J 0 bases, with 16 bases left between them. The DNA for the CDR3 is TGTGCCAGCAGTTTATACAGGGGGGGTCTGGTCTCCTACGAGCAGTACTTC. This sequence encodes CASSLYRGGLVSYEQYF.

This clone was detected only a few times. V gene TRBV23-1 combines with J gene TRBJ2-7; D ambiguous. TRBV23-1 is identified as an open reading frame with a role that is uncertain. Deletions cut 8 bases from V and 3 bases from J, with 14 bases between. CDR3 size: 13 residues. The CDR3, as DNA: TGCGCCAGCCACCAAACTGATTTCTACGAGCAGTACTTC. Encoded protein: CASHQTDFYEQYF.